This TCR beta chain derives from a study of spatial heterogeneity in lung cancer. On the study more broadly: More beta-chain than alpha-chain sequences were consistently detected.

Time point indicated: sample taken at primary tumor resection. Untreated early-stage non-small cell lung cancer patients, approximately 76 in total, were the donors. Whole RNA, isolated from tumor, nontumor lung or frozen PBMC, was sequenced without prior sorting. This clonotype was seen many times. The CDR3 length is 13 residues. Trimming stripped 3 bases from V and 5 bases from J, with 10 bases between. Germline-derived CDR1 and CDR2 are ENHRY and SYGVKD. TCRdb processed the 5' RACE reads anew with MiXCR; each CDR3 protein has one entry. The sample holds 10,000 to 15,000 distinct CDR3 sequences; less than 4.5% are singletons and the top ten take 35% to 50%.

This receptor was identified in a male donor with early-stage non-small cell lung cancer. This material consisted of PBMCs, taken at surgery. This rearrangement joins TRBV10-3 to TRBJ2-5, with D perhaps TRBD2 (6 bases). CDR3 amino acids: CAISDEGGETQYF. CDR3 coding DNA: TGTGCCATCAGTGACGAGGGAGGCGAGACCCAGTACTTC.